This TCR beta chain was documented in a study of breast tumors, draining lymph nodes, adjacent tissues. Samples came from axillary lymph nodes draining the breast cancer. On this clonotype: Its target is not known.

TCRdb reprocessed the multiplex PCR reads via MiXCR and lists one record per CDR3 protein. The sample yields approximately 280,000 distinct CDR3 sequences, 30% seen once. The V gene end was trimmed by 3 bases and the J gene end by 6 bases; junction bases not matched to a gene: 10. Per the germline V gene, CDR1 is MNHEY and CDR2 is SMNVEV (reference sequence). The CDR3 covers 16 residues. General observations from the study: Data fit most tumor T cells coming from lymph node, expanding in tumor. Tumor repertoires ranked between lymph nodes and nontumor tissue in diversity, with V and J gene preferences. Tumor and nontumor repertoires were significantly more similar in luminal-like than in basal-like breast cancer.

Source material: axillary lymph node tissue. The genes are TRBV27 and TRBJ2-2, with 7 bases fitting TRBD2. This sequence originates from a female donor with breast cancer. Some clones in this sample may be carry-over from other donors' samples. CDR3 coding DNA: TGTGCCAGCAGTTTGTCGGGGAGGGCGGGGGCCGGGGAGCTGTTTTTT. This codes for CASSLSGRAGAGELFF.